This T cell receptor beta chain was identified during a study of T cells in Graves' hyperthyroidism and ophthalmopathy. V was trimmed by 0 bases and J by 5 bases, leaving 17 bases between them. Germline CDR1 reads DFQATT; CDR2 reads SNEGSKA (reference sequence). The CDR3 consists of 15 residues. Amplification yielded TCR beta CDR3 regions, with RNA transcripts as the source. The HTBI primer set was used in a first-round RT-PCR of the TCR CDR3. TCRdb reprocessed the multiplex PCR reads via MiXCR and lists one record per CDR3 protein. In the table there are 250,000 to 300,000 distinct CDR3 sequences, roughly 13% of which are singletons. It was considered stable Graves' hyperthyroidism when ophthalmopathy did not progress within 18 months. Thyroid ultrasound and orbital computed tomography, with clinical symptoms and serum thyroxine and TRAb, informed diagnoses. From approximately 9.5 ml of fresh peripheral blood, PBMCs were isolated.

This clonotype was counted ten times or more. The origin of this receptor is a middle-aged woman with Graves' hyperthyroidism. Specimen: blood. The chain links TRBV20-1 to TRBJ2-7; maybe TRBD2 (6 bases). For the CDR3, the DNA is TGCAGTGCTAGAGACCGCGCGGGACTCCCCGACGAGCAGTACTTC. Amino acid sequence: CSARDRAGLPDEQYF.